This TCR beta chain derives from a study of Ad26.COV2.S vaccination and SARS-CoV-2 variants. On the study more broadly: The authors gave Ad26.COV2.S intramuscularly, either once or twice 56 days apart.

Only in-frame clones appear in the TCRdb table, and some are missing; sequencing was by immunoSEQ multiplex PCR. The table includes some 480,000 clones, around 85% detected once. A word on this clone: Antigen specificity is unknown.

Treatment indicated: some 20 received Ad26.COV2.S at low or high dose, single or two shots; 5 received placebo; per-sample allocation not given. Day 63 following the first vaccine or placebo injection was when the samples were taken. Spike of the Wuhan-strain SARS-CoV-2 was expressed by an Ad26 vector, which formed the vaccine. Study-wide results and caveats: Non-spike TCR breadth did not differ much between vaccine and placebo recipients.

Germline-derived CDR1 and CDR2 are ENHRY and SYGVKD. The CDR3 covers 13 residues. V gave up 9 bases and J gave up 3 bases, with 14 bases separating them. Sequenced here: peripheral blood, sampled in a trial of Ad26.COV2.S vaccine versus placebo. This chain joins TRBV10-3 and TRBJ1-1, with a tentative D call TRBD1 (5 bases). The receptor comes from a person aged 18-65 years who received the Ad26.COV2.S COVID-19 vaccine or a placebo. CDR3 bases: TGTGCCATGGCTGCTGGGGGGTACACTGAAGCTTTCTTT. Translating gives CAMAAGGYTEAFF.